The next 30 T cell receptor beta chains were all read from a single sample in a study of CXCR3-negative and CXCR3-positive naive CD8 T cells. TRB cDNA libraries were made by UMI-labeled 5' RACE. From the 5' RACE reads, TCRdb lists one entry per CDR3 protein and no DNA. The sample table includes about 57,000 distinct CDR3 sequences. Sequencing used memory CD8+ T cells from blood. These receptor sequences come from a human donor in good health. Some clones in this sample may be carry-over from other donors' samples.

This chain links TRBV29-1 with TRBJ2-1; checking the TCRdb D call of TRBD1 is not possible without DNA. CDR3 length: 13 amino acids. CDR1 is SQVTM, CDR2 ANQGSEA, per germline. The CDR3 here is CSVGPAGLGEQFF.

This chain joins TRBV7-2 and TRBJ2-7. This CDR3 spans 11 amino acids. Germline lookup yields CDR1 SGHTA and CDR2 FQGNSA. Here the CDR3 reads CASSIAYEQYF.

The chain couples TRBV5-1 to TRBJ1-5; TCRdb indicates TRBD1, and absent DNA this call remains unverified. In germline, CDR1 is SGHRS, CDR2 YFSETQ. This CDR3 contains 17 residues. The CDR3 here is CASSQRQGHLGNQPQHF.

The genes are TRBV12-3 or TRBV12-4 and TRBJ2-5; TCRdb's D gene call, TRBD1, goes unchecked for lack of DNA. The length of the CDR3 is 15 residues. The CDR3 loop is CASSLERDREETQYF.

The chain has TRBV29-1 and TRBJ1-1; TCRdb's D call, TRBD1, is unchecked because there is no DNA. The length of the CDR3 is 15 residues. Germline CDR1 SQVTM, CDR2 ANQGSEA. CDR3 sequence reads: CSVEINRATNTEAFF.

This CDR3 reads CASSQVKGQGYEQYF. The chain links TRBV4-3 to TRBJ2-7; TCRdb names TRBD1, which stays unverified in the absence of DNA. The germline V gene encodes CDR1 LGHNA and CDR2 YSLEER. The CDR3 is 15 amino acids.

The rearrangement uses TRBV6-2 or TRBV6-3 and TRBJ1-2; TCRdb returns TRBD1, unconfirmable since there is no DNA. Germline V gene sequence: CDR1 MNHEY, CDR2 SVGEGT. The CDR3 is made up of 15 amino acids. The CDR3 here is CASSYSRDGNYGYTF.

V and J are TRBV25-1 and TRBJ2-5. The CDR3 loop spans 12 amino acids. CDR1 is MGHDK and CDR2 is SYGVNS in the germline V gene. This CDR3 is CASSEWEETQYF.

This chain joins TRBV6-2 or TRBV6-3 and TRBJ2-2; as DNA is missing, the TRBD2 call by TCRdb cannot be tested. Looked up from germline, CDR1 is MNHEY and CDR2 is SVGEGT. This CDR3 region has 15 residues. The CDR3 spells CASSNSGVDTGELFF.

The chain couples TRBV20-1 to TRBJ2-5. Per germline, CDR1 DFQATT and CDR2 SNEGSKA (reference sequence). This CDR3 is 13 amino acids long. CDR3: CSARSLGGETQYF.

V and J are TRBV9 and TRBJ1-1; checking the TCRdb D call of TRBD1 is not possible without DNA. This CDR3 has 14 residues. Germline CDR1 is SGDLS and CDR2 is YYNGEE. CDR3 sequence: CASSGQGANTEAFF.

The chain has TRBV25-1 and TRBJ2-2; TCRdb calls TRBD1, which cannot be checked without DNA. Germline CDR1 is MGHDK and CDR2 is SYGVNS. The CDR3 extends over 14 amino acids. CDR3 region: CASRIGGASGELFF.

The J gene is TRBJ2-3, the V gene TRBV7-9; the D call from TCRdb, TRBD2, cannot be confirmed without DNA. Germline loops: CDR1 SEHNR, CDR2 FQNEAQ (reference sequence). There are 16 residues in the CDR3. CDR3 residues: CASTAGSGGAKDTQYF.

The chain recombines TRBV23-1 with TRBJ1-2; TCRdb's D call of TRBD1 is untestable without DNA. TRBV23-1 is annotated as an ORF whose role is uncertain. CDR3 size: 16 residues. The CDR3 sequence is CASSQSWGRYNYGYTF.

V usage is TRBV28 and J usage is TRBJ2-7; TCRdb's D gene call, TRBD2, goes unchecked for lack of DNA. This CDR3 contains 17 residues. The germline CDR1 and CDR2 sequences are MDHEN and SYDVKM. The CDR3 spells CASSLPIVQTALFEQYF.

The chain couples TRBV7-2 to TRBJ1-3. This CDR3 spans 14 amino acids. Germline CDR1 is SGHTA and CDR2 is FQGNSA. The CDR3 region is CASSLHGFGNTIYF. The complete variable domain, with remaining parts taken from reference TRBV7-2 and TRBJ1-3, reads GAGVSQSPSNKVTEKGKDVELRCDPISGHTALYWYRQSLGQGLEFLIYFQGNSAPDKSGLPSDRFSAERTGGSVSTLTIQRTQQEDSAVYLCASSLHGFGNTIYFGEGSWLTVV.

The chain has TRBV5-1 and TRBJ2-7. Germline assignment: CDR1 SGHRS and CDR2 YFSETQ. This CDR3 comprises 14 residues. CDR3 sequence: CASSLERGAYEQYF.

The J gene is TRBJ2-2, the V gene TRBV5-5. This CDR3 has 12 residues. Germline loops: CDR1 SGHKS, CDR2 YYEKEE (reference sequence). The CDR3 region is CASSLVSGELFF.

The rearrangement joins TRBV5-5 to TRBJ2-1; the D call of TRBD1 rests on TCRdb alone, since no DNA is present to check it. The CDR3 contains 15 residues. Germline V CDR1 and CDR2: SGHKS, YYEKEE (reference sequence). Here the CDR3 reads CASSGPGPSYNEQFF.

The V and J genes are TRBV29-1 and TRBJ2-1; TCRdb returns TRBD2, unconfirmable since there is no DNA. Germline values: CDR1 SQVTM, CDR2 ANQGSEA. The CDR3 is 18 amino acids. The CDR3 spells CSVDPGIPGLIGSDEQFF.

V usage is TRBV7-9 and J usage is TRBJ2-3; TCRdb outputs TRBD1, but without DNA this stays unchecked. The length of the CDR3 is 16 residues. Germline CDR1 reads SEHNR; CDR2 reads FQNEAQ (reference sequence). CDR3 region: CASSSTEDRGRDTQYF.

V and J are TRBV11-3 and TRBJ2-7; TCRdb picks TRBD1, but there is no DNA to check that call. This CDR3 contains 18 residues. The germline V gene has CDR1 SGHNT and CDR2 YENEEA. Here the CDR3 reads CASSSPRGTESPTYEQYF. The full variable domain, its missing parts supplied by reference TRBV11-3 and TRBJ2-7, is EAGVVQSPRYKIIEKKQPVAFWCNPISGHNTLYWYLQNLGQGPELLIRYENEEAVDDSQLPKDRFSAERLKGVDSTLKIQPAELGDSAVYLCASSSPRGTESPTYEQYFGPGTRLTVT.

This chain joins TRBV11-2 and TRBJ2-5; the D gene TCRdb calls, TRBD1, cannot be checked with no DNA. This CDR3 is 16 amino acids long. Germline CDR1 SGHAT, CDR2 FQNNGV. The CDR3 region is CASSSRDRGYQETQYF.

The genes are TRBV6-2 or TRBV6-3 and TRBJ1-1; TCRdb names TRBD1, which stays unverified in the absence of DNA. Germline V CDR1 and CDR2: MNHEY, SVGEGT. This CDR3 contains 14 residues. The CDR3 loop reads CASSFVRRDTEAFF.

The chain has TRBV27 and TRBJ2-1; TCRdb's D call, TRBD2, is unchecked because there is no DNA. Germline values: CDR1 MNHEY, CDR2 SMNVEV (reference sequence). The CDR3 is 15 amino acids. The chain's CDR3 is CASSFSGWGSNEQFF.

The genes are TRBV7-7 and TRBJ2-1; TCRdb indicates TRBD2, and absent DNA this call remains unverified. CDR1 and CDR2 from the germline V gene are SSHAT and FNYEAQ (reference sequence). CDR3 length: 17 residues. The CDR3 spells CASSPQASGRTYNEQFF.

V gene TRBV29-1 combines with J gene TRBJ2-7; TCRdb outputs TRBD2, but without DNA this stays unchecked. The CDR3 contains 15 residues. In germline, CDR1 is SQVTM, CDR2 ANQGSEA. The CDR3 reads CSVEGLAGASYEQYF.

The chain has TRBV7-3 and TRBJ2-1; TCRdb reports TRBD1, a call that lacks DNA to check it against. The germline V gene encodes CDR1 SGHTA and CDR2 FQGTGA. The CDR3 sequence is 15 residues long. The CDR3 region is CASSLDRSIHNEQFF.

V usage is TRBV29-1 and J usage is TRBJ1-5. In germline, CDR1 is SQVTM, CDR2 ANQGSEA. The CDR3 covers 12 residues. This CDR3 reads CSVEDWGQPQHF.

The chain recombines TRBV12-3 or TRBV12-4 with TRBJ1-1; TCRdb picks TRBD1, but there is no DNA to check that call. The CDR3 has 11 residues. The CDR3 protein is CASSFWGEAFF.